This T cell receptor (beta chain) stems from a study of T cells after posttransplantation cyclophosphamide. Germline assignment: CDR1 SGHTA and CDR2 FQGNSA. Trimming cost V 0 bases and J 9 bases, with 12 bases left between them. The CDR3 has 14 amino acids. Cyclophosphamide on days +3 and +4 followed busulfan-fludarabine conditioning and a marrow graft. Sequencing used immunoSEQ multiplex PCR; TCRdb keeps in-frame clones, though not all of them. The sample holds some 6,000 clones, over 1.5% seen once. The input for sequencing was PBMCs, taken 242 days after a stem cell transplant with posttransplant cyclophosphamide. The chain joins TRBV7-2 to TRBJ2-1; D is possibly TRBD2 (6 bases). The clonotype comes from a young adult male patient who received an allogeneic stem cell transplant from a related donor, was CMV-positive, and had no GVHD. Some T cells may be provided by the graft donor. CDR3 loop: CASSLALLAFEQFF. The CDR3 region has the DNA TGTGCCAGCAGCTTAGCTTTACTAGCTTTTGAGCAGTTCTTC.